This TCR beta chain stems from a study of T cells in tuberculosis. Study findings and constraints: Smaller alpha distances in active tuberculosis partly reflected shorter CDR3-alpha lengths.

Of note for this clone: The target antigen is unknown.

Clones were read by immunoSEQ multiplex PCR, and TCRdb kept only the in-frame ones, dropping some. The sample lists around 35,000 clones, 90% to 95% occurring once. The receptor comes from a donor between 10 and 29 years old with latent tuberculosis or without tuberculosis infection. Some clones in this sample may be carry-over from other donors' samples. The sequenced material came from PBMCs.

The CDR3 DNA reads TGTGCCAGCAGTAAGACTAGCGGGGGGTTATGGGAGCAGTTCTTC. Translated: CASSKTSGGLWEQFF. This sequence joins TRBV6-5 and TRBJ2-1, with 13 bases matching TRBD2. Losses at the gene ends were 5 bases for V and 10 bases for J; bases not matched to a gene: 8. The CDR3 is 15 residues long. CDR1 is MNHEY and CDR2 is SVGAGI in the germline V gene.